The entry below gives a single T cell receptor (beta chain) sequence along with its context. In this sample, this clone turned up a few times. The antigen it recognizes is unknown. There are no base qualities to consult, and no much larger clone falls within one base. Library preparation employed the immunoSEQ multiplex PCR assay. The hsTCRB Kit was used according to the manufacturer's protocol to amplify rearranged TCR beta chain sequences. An Illumina MiSeq was used to sequence the TCRB libraries. The study's processing was this. The proprietary platform of the kit vendor was used for demultiplexing, trimming and gene mapping. The clones in this table, taken by TCRdb from immuneACCESS, are in-frame only. Not every clone is retained; where verified, under half of the shortfall comes from an unresolved V gene, and the cause of the rest is unknown. From that table come the V and J calls and clone size; the DNA was used to work out D and trimming. For this sample there are about 32,000 clones; roughly three quarters appear just once. The ten largest clones capture roughly 10% of the sample.

These data come from a study of a mutant IDH1 vaccine in newly diagnosed glioma (dated by TCRdb to the early 2020s). Broadly, across the study: Vaccination was initiated 4-6 weeks after radiotherapy alone, or concurrently with temozolomide cycles in the chemotherapy-containing groups. Peripheral blood was drawn at six visits: V03 (baseline), V05, V07, V10, V12 and V13. Before enrollment, most patients had been given radiochemotherapy with temozolomide as standard therapy, while the rest had received either radiotherapy alone or temozolomide alone. Visit V12 was the week-35 safety follow-up and visit V13 was the week-47 end of study. Longitudinal TCRB deep sequencing was performed for some 25 treated patients wherever samples were available for exploratory analyses. The roughly 30 treated patients were approximately 62% male and approximately 40% female, with a mean age of approximately 40 years.

Overall study outcomes, separate from this receptor: Availability determined which PBMC samples were chosen for TCRB deep sequencing. Across multiple MHC alleles, vaccine-induced immune responses were seen in 93.3% of patients. It was noted by the authors that analyses of patient blood samples could not be reproduced owing to sample limitations. Pseudoprogression appeared unrelated to alterations in the top peripheral T cell clonotypes detected by TCRB sequencing.

The label giving this sample's time point can be read as: week 35, safety follow-up. Each vaccine dose, consisting of 300 ug of a 20-mer mutant IDH1 peptide in Montanide, was administered subcutaneously with topical imiquimod. Across visits V03 through V10, patients got a total of eight vaccinations, given in weeks 1, 3, 5, 7, 11, 15, 19 and 23. All donors had newly diagnosed IDH1-mutant astrocytomas of WHO grade 3 or 4 that showed loss of nuclear ATRX. The samples were drawn from NOA16, a multicentre, single-arm, open-label phase I trial in Germany that tested a mutant IDH1 peptide vaccine in humans for the first time. The DNeasy Blood and Tissue Kit was used to extract genomic DNA from EDTA blood for TCRB sequencing. The V end loses 4 bases and the J end loses 3 bases, and a stretch of 13 bases separates them. Counted from cysteine to phenylalanine, this CDR3 has 14 amino acids. Left in the record is the CDR3 DNA by itself, 42 bases read in frame from the first base. The germline V gene (reference sequence) gives CDR1 as SEHNR and CDR2 as FQNEAQ.

The TCR sequence derives from a woman younger than 45 with glioma. Some clones in this sample may be carry-over from other donors' samples. Rearrangement joined TRBV7-9 to TRBJ2-7, with no D gene named confidently. Sequencing was performed on PBMCs, taken from a glioma patient whose treatment included an IDH1 peptide vaccine. At the DNA level, the sequence is TGTGCCAGCAGCTCCTTGACTGGGTTCTACGAGCAGTACTTC. Its translation reads: CASSSLTGFYEQYF.